The present TCR beta chain was sequenced within a study of T cell responses to AZD1222 COVID-19 vaccine. Some clones are missing from TCRdb's copy, which holds only in-frame ones; the method was immunoSEQ multiplex PCR. Of fewer than 85,000 clones listed, approximately 89% are singletons. The CDR3 runs to 15 residues. This sequence was found in an adult in good health. This chain uses TRBV12-2 with TRBJ1-2. TRBV12-2 counts as a pseudogene. The specimen comprised peripheral blood, sampled on day 0 of AZD1222 vaccination. CDR3 in DNA: TGTGCAAGTCGCTTAGACGGAAAAGCAAACTATGGCTACACCTTC. Translation gives CASRLDGKANYGYTF.